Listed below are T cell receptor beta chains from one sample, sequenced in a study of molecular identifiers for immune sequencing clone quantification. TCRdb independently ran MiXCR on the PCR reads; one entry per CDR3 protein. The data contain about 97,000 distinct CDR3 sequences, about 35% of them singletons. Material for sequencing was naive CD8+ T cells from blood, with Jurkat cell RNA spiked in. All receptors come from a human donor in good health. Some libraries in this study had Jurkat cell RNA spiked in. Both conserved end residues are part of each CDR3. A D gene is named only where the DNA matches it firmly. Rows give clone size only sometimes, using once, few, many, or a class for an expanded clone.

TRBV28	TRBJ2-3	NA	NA	CASSLADFRETQYF	TGTGCCAGCAGTTTAGCGGATTTTCGAGAAACGCAGTATTTT
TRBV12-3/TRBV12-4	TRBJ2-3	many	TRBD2	CASSFGRLAVDTQYF	TGTGCCAGCAGTTTTGGGAGACTAGCGGTTGATACGCAGTATTTT
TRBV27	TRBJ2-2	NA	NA	CASSFTGAGELFF	TGTGCCAGCAGTTTTACGGGAGCCGGGGAGCTGTTTTTT
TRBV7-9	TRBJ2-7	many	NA	CASSLAGEREQYF	TGTGCCAGCAGCTTAGCGGGGGAGAGAGAGCAGTACTTC
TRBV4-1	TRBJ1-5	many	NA	CASSQDLRGWPQHF	TGCGCCAGCAGCCAAGATCTGCGGGGATGGCCCCAGCATTTT
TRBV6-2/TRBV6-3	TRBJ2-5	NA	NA	CATTPGTATGAQYF	TGTGCCACCACTCCAGGGACGGCCACGGGGGCCCAGTACTTC
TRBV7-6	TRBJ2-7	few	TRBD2	CASSLAGGPNGEQYF	TGTGCCAGCAGCTTGGCGGGAGGGCCGAATGGCGAGCAGTACTTC
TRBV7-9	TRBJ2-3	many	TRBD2	CASSIMGLAGPTDTQYF	TGTGCCAGCAGCATAATGGGACTAGCGGGGCCCACAGATACGCAGTATTTT
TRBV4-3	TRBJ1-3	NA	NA	CASSQDRYSGDTIYF	TGCGCCAGCAGCCAAGACAGGTATTCTGGAGACACCATATATTTT
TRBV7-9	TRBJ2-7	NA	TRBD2	CASSSGLASTYEQYF	TGTGCCAGCAGCTCCGGACTAGCATCCACCTACGAGCAGTACTTC
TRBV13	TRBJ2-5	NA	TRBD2	CASSQLADQETQDF	TGTGCCAGCAGCCAACTAGCGGACCAAGAGACCCAGGACTTC
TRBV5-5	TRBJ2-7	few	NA	CASSLAPLGTSYEQYF	TGTGCCAGCAGCTTGGCCCCTCTAGGAACAAGCTACGAGCAGTACTTC
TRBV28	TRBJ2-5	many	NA	CASSFQGQETQYF	TGTGCCAGCAGTTTCCAGGGACAAGAGACCCAGTACTTC
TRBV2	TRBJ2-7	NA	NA	CASSDGGEQYF	TGTGCCAGCAGTGATGGAGGCGAGCAGTACTTC
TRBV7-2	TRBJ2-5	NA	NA	CASSLSLRRQEPQYF	TGTGCCAGCAGCTTATCCCTGCGCCGACAAGAGCCCCAGTACTTC
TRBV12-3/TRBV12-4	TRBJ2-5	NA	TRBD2	CASSFRGGRVQETQYF	TGTGCCAGCAGTTTTCGCGGGGGGCGCGTTCAAGAGACCCAGTACTTC
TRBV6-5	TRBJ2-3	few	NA	CASSYSNGLTDTQYF	TGTGCCAGCAGTTACTCGAATGGTCTCACAGATACGCAGTATTTT
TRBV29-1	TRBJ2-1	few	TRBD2	CSTNSGNDEQFF	TGCAGCACAAATAGCGGGAACGATGAGCAGTTCTTC
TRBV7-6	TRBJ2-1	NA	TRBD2	CASSSYIAGGYYNEQFF	TGTGCCAGCAGCTCATACATAGCGGGAGGGTATTACAATGAGCAGTTCTTC
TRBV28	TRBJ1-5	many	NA	CASSFPQGSLQPQHF	TGTGCCAGCAGTTTCCCGCAGGGCTCGTTGCAGCCCCAGCATTTT
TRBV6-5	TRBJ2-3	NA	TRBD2	CASSYTPRTSGGVRTDTQYF	TGTGCCAGCAGTTACACCCCCAGGACTAGCGGGGGGGTTCGCACAGATACGCAGTATTTT
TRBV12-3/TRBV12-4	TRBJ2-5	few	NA	CASSSTGETQYF	TGTGCCAGCAGTTCGACTGGAGAGACCCAGTACTTC